The source of this TCR beta chain is a study of blood T cell repertoires in COVID-19 (dated by TCRdb to the early 2020s). Looking at the study overall: Samples covering the acute and convalescent phases of COVID-19 were provided by collaborators in the United States, Italy and Spain. The material from the prospective study consisted of cDNA or gDNA derived from T cells, B-cell-depleted T cells, or PBMCs. Subjects who had been exposed to COVID-19, were actively infected with it, or had recovered from it provided the deeply sampled blood TCRbeta repertoires that made up the dataset. A freely available public database, intended as a resource for researchers studying the immune response to SARS-CoV-2, is where the repertoires were released. The samples were drawn from two sources: the first 160 participants of the ongoing ImmuneRACE study, and 1,254 subjects contributed by 6 global collaborators. Sample metadata almost always included a de-identified subject ID, COVID-19 status, age in years and sex. Where available, HLA class I and class II types were obtained from metadata supplied by the sample provider rather than from assay-based typing. What the research found in general, with its limitations: How much clinical and demographic metadata was included differed by source and by participant, and the metadata was provided uncurated.

On this clone: The antigen this receptor binds is unknown. No base-level quality is on record; no much larger clone is a single base apart.

CDR1 and CDR2 are drawn from the germline V gene (reference sequence): SGHNT, YYREEE. CDR3 length: 16 amino acids, cysteine to phenylalanine. The read is trimmed to its CDR3 DNA, 48 bases read in frame from base 1. V sheds 1 base and J sheds 3 bases, leaving 13 bases between their ends. TCRbeta CDR3 regions were amplified from genomic DNA by means of the immunoSEQ Assay, a bias-controlled multiplex PCR. The study's own analysis went as follows. Nucleated cell counts per sample were estimated from amplification of reference gene primers within the assay. To quantify the absolute abundance of each unique TCRbeta CDR3 rearrangement, sequence reads were collapsed and filtered. For each sample, productive Simpson clonality was calculated by taking the square root of Simpson's diversity index across productive rearrangements. Here the immuneACCESS table is served through TCRdb, limited to in-frame sequences with V and J called. Missing clones are a known gap in these copies; in checked studies unresolved V genes cover under half, and the rest lacks a known reason. The DNA was the basis for D and trimming; V, J and clone size are from that table. The sample table shows 65,000 to 85,000 clones, and around 79% are seen once. The top ten hold less than 20% of the sample.

Whole blood was collected in K2EDTA tubes by collaborating institutions according to the institutions' own protocols. For TCRbeta analysis, collaborator samples were shipped as frozen whole blood, as isolated PBMCs, or as DNA extracted from either sample type. Specimen: peripheral blood. Rearrangement joined TRBV5-4 to TRBJ2-2; TRBD2 is a possible D gene, resting on 5 matching bases. The sequence was obtained from a human donor in a cohort sampled during active COVID-19. The base sequence is TGTGCCAGCAGCTTGTTCCGGGGAAGTGACACCGGGGAGCTGTTTTTT. Its product reads: CASSLFRGSDTGELFF.